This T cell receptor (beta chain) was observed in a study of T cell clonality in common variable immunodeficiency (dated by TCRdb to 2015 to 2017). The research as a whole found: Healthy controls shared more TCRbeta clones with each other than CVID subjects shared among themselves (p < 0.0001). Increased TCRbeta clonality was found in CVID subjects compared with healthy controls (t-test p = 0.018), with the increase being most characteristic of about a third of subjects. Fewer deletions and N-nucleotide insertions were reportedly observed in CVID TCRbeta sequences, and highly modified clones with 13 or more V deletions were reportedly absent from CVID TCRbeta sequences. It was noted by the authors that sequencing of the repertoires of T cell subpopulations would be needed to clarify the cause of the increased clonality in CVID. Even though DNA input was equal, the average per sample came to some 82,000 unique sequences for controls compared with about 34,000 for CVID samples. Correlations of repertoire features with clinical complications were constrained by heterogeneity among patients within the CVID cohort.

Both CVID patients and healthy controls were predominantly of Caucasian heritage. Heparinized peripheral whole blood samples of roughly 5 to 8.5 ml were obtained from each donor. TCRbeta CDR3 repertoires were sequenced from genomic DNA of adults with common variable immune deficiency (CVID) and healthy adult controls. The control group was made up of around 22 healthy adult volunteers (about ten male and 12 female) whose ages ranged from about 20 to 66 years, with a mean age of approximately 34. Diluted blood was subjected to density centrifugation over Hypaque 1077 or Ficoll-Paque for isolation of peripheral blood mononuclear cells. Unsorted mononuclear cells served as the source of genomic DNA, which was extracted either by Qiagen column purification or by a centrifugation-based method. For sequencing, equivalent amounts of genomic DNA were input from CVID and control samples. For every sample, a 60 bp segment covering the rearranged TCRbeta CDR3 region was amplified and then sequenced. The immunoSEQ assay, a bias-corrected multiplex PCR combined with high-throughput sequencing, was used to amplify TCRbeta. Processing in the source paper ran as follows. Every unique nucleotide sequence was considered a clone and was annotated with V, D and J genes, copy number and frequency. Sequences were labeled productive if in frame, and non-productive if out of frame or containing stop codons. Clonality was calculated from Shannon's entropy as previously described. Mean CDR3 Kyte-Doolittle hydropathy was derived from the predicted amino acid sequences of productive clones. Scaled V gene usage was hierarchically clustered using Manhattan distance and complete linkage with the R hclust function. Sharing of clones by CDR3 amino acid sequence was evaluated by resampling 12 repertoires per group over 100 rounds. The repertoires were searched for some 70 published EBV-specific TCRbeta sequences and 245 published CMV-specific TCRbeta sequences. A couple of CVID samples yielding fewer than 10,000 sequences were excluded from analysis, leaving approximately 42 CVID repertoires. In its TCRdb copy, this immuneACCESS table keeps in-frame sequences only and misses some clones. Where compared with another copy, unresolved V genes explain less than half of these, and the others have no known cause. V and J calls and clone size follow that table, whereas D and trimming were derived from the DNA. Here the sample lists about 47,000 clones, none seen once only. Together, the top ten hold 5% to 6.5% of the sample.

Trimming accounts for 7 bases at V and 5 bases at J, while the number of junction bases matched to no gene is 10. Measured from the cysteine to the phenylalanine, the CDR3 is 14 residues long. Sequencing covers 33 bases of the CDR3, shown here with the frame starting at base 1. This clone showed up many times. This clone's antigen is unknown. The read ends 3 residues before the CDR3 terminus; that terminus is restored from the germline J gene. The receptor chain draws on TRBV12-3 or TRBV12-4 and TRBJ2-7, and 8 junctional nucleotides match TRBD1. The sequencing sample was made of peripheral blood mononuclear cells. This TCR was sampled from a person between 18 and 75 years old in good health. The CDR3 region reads CASTRTGSIHEQYF. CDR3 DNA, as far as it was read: TGTGCCAGCACCCGGACAGGGTCGATCCACGAG.